This T cell receptor (beta chain) was sequenced for a study of control samples from healthy donors and cancer patients. The data were produced by immunoSEQ multiplex PCR, yet TCRdb's version contains in-frame clones alone and is incomplete. The repertoire consists of 150,000 to 200,000 clones, with around 94% occurring once and the leading ten covering over 1.3%. CDR3 length: 16 amino acids. V was cut by 5 bases and J by 4 bases, with 19 bases left in between. The germline V gene encodes CDR1 SGHAT and CDR2 FQNNGV. The chain uses TRBV11-2 and TRBJ2-3; possible D gene TRBD2, 6 bases. The source of this sequence is a woman between 18 and 29 years old in good health. Material for sequencing was blood. The CDR3 DNA sequence: TGTGCCAGCAGCCCGCGCGGGGCTCCCCCCTCAGATACGCAGTATTTT. It yields the protein CASSPRGAPPSDTQYF. Variable domain in full (rest from reference TRBV11-2 and TRBJ2-3): EAGVAQSPRYKIIEKRQSVAFWCNPISGHATLYWYQQILGQGPKLLIQFQNNGVVDDSQLPKDRFSAERLKGVDSTLKIQPAKLEDSAVYLCASSPRGAPPSDTQYFGPGTRLTVL.